This TCR beta chain appears in the sequencing data of a study of beta chain features in type 1 diabetes. Study conclusions and caveats: Significant though moderate, a shortening of TCRB CDR3s appeared in all four CD4+ subsets of Type 1 diabetes patients.

Remarks on this clone: Its antigen is undetermined.

What was sequenced were expressed TCRB transcripts, since all of the isolated RNA had been reverse transcribed. TCRdb's table, derived via immunoSEQ multiplex PCR, lists solely in-frame clones and lacks some. Of about 340,000 clones listed, 13% were seen once; the top ten hold roughly 0.015%. Material for sequencing was naive CD4+ T cells from blood. This sequence was found in a woman aged 18-29 years with type 1 diabetes.

The CDR3 protein is CASSPGLAGETQYF. The CDR3 DNA reads TGTGCCAGCAGTCCCGGACTAGCGGGGGAGACCCAGTACTTC. This chain joins TRBV28 and TRBJ2-5; 12 nucleotides align to TRBD2. Germline V lookup: CDR1 MDHEN, CDR2 SYDVKM. The V gene end was trimmed by 5 bases and the J gene end by 5 bases; junction bases not matched to a gene: 3. This CDR3 region has 14 residues.